This T cell receptor (beta chain) stems from a study of blood T cell repertoires in COVID-19. Study summary: T cells, B-cell-depleted T cells, or PBMCs provided the cDNA or gDNA that served as material.

Participants were aged about 18 to 89 years from roughly 25 US areas. The data were produced by immunoSEQ multiplex PCR, yet TCRdb's version contains in-frame clones alone and is incomplete. The data hold more than 250,000 clones, with roughly 85% observed a single time. This clone was observed once. This TCR was recovered from a man aged 35 to 55 who had been exposed to COVID-19. The sequencing sample was made of PBMCs or T cells enriched from blood (not recorded which).

Here the CDR3 DNA reads TGCAGCGTAGGACAGGGGACTGAAGCTTTCTTT. Encoded protein: CSVGQGTEAFF. This chain links TRBV29-1 with TRBJ1-1, with 9 bases aligning to TRBD1. The length of the CDR3 is 11 residues. CDR1 SQVTM and CDR2 ANQGSEA come from the germline V gene. The V and J ends lost 6 bases and 5 bases, in that order; junction bases with no gene match: 1.